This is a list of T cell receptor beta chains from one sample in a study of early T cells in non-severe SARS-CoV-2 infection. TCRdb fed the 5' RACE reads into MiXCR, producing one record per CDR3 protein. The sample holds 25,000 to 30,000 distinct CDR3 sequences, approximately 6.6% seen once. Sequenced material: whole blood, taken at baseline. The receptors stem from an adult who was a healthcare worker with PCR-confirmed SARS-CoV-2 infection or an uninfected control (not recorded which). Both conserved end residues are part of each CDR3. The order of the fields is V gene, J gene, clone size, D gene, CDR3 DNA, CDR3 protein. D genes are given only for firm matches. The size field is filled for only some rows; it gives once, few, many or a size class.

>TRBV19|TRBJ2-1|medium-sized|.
TGTGCCAGTAGTAATAGCGAAGGCTCCTACAATGAGCAGTTCTTC
CASSNSEGSYNEQFF
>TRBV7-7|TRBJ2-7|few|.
TGTGCTAGCAGCCCCACAGGGTCCTTCTACGAGCAGTACTTC
CASSPTGSFYEQYF
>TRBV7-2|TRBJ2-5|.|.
TGTGCCAGCAGTCCAGGGGGGACGACCCAAGAGACCCAGTACTTC
CASSPGGTTQETQYF
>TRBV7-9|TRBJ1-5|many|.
TGTGCCAGCAGCTCGACAGGCACCAATCAGCCCCAGCATTTT
CASSSTGTNQPQHF
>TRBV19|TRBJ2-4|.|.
TGTGCCAGTAGTATTCAGGCAGGGACCGCTGGCGAAAACATTCAGTACTTC
CASSIQAGTAGENIQYF
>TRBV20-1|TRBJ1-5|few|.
TGCAGTGCTAGAGCCTCGTACGGGACCCCTCAGCCCCAGCATTTT
CSARASYGTPQPQHF
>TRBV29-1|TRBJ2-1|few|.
TGCAGCGCGGGACTTGACAATGAGCAGTTCTTC
CSAGLDNEQFF
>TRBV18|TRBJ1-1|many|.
TGTGCCAGCTCACCGTCGTCCTCAGGGTACACTGAAGCTTTCTTT
CASSPSSSGYTEAFF
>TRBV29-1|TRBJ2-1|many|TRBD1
TGCATCGCCCGGGACAGGAACTACAATGAGCAGTTCTTC
CIARDRNYNEQFF
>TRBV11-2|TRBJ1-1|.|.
TGTGCCAGCAGCTCACGGACTGTTATGAACACTGAAGCTTTCTTT
CASSSRTVMNTEAFF
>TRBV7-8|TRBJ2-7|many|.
TGTGCCAGCAGCCGACGAGGGTTCTACGAGCAGTACTTC
CASSRRGFYEQYF
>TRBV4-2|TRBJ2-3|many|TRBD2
TGTGCCAGCAGCCAAGATGCGGCTAGCGGGGAGTTAGATACGCAGTATTTT
CASSQDAASGELDTQYF
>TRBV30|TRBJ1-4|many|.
TGTGCCTGGAGTGTCGGGGGACGTATGAAACTGTTTTTT
CAWSVGGRMKLFF
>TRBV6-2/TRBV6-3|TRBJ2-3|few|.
TGTGCCAGCAGTTACGGGACCGGCACAGATACGCAGTATTTT
CASSYGTGTDTQYF
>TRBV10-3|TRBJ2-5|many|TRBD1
TGTGCCATCAGTGAGTCCGAGGGCAGGGGGCCAGAGACCCAGTACTTC
CAISESEGRGPETQYF
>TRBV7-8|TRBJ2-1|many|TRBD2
TGTGCCAGCAGCTTAACGACTAGCGGCCCCAATGAGCAGTTCTTC
CASSLTTSGPNEQFF
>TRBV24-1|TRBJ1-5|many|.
TGTGCCACCAGCCCCCGGGGAGGGGGCAATCAGCCCCAGCATTTT
CATSPRGGGNQPQHF
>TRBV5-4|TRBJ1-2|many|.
TGTGCCAGCACCTCGCCGTCTTCTAATGGCTACACCTTC
CASTSPSSNGYTF
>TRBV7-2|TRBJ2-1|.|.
TGTGCCAGCAGGGAGGGGGCCCACAATGAGCAGTTCTTC
CASREGAHNEQFF
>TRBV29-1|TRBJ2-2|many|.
TGCAGCCCTTTAACCACAGGGCCGAACACCGGGGAGCTGTTTTTT
CSPLTTGPNTGELFF
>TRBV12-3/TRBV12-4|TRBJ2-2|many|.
TGTGCCAGCAGCGGTTACACCGGGGAGCTGTTTTTT
CASSGYTGELFF
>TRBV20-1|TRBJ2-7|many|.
TGCAGTGCTAGAGATTCCCACATTTCCTACGAGCAGTACTTC
CSARDSHISYEQYF
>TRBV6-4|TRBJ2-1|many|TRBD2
TGTGCCAGCACCCGGACTAGCGGGAATTTTGAGCAGTTCTTC
CASTRTSGNFEQFF
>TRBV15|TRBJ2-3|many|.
TGTGCCACCAGCAGAGATCGGGCAGGGAGCGCAGATACGCAGTATTTT
CATSRDRAGSADTQYF
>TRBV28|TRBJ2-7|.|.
TGTGCCAGCAGTTTTCCCTCTGGGACGACCTACGAGCAGTACTTC
CASSFPSGTTYEQYF
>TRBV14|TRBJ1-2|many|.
TGTGCCAGCAGCCAAGATCTACACCGCAATGGCTACACCTTC
CASSQDLHRNGYTF
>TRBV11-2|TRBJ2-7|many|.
TGTGCCAGCAGCAGACCAGGGTTTTTTAGCCCCTACGAGCAGTACTTC
CASSRPGFFSPYEQYF
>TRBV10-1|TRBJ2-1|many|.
TGCGCCAGCAGTGAGTCAGGATACAATGAGCAGTTCTTC
CASSESGYNEQFF
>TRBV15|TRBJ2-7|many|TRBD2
TGTGCCACCAGCAGAGGTGGACTAGCGGAGGGCGAGCAGTACTTC
CATSRGGLAEGEQYF
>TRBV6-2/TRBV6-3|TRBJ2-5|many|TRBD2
TGTGCCAGCAGTCGAACTAGCGGGGAAAAGACCCAGTACTTC
CASSRTSGEKTQYF
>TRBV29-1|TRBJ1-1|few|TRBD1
TGCAGCGTTAATGGACAGGGGAACACTGAAGCTTTCTTT
CSVNGQGNTEAFF
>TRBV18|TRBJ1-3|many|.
TGTGCCAGCTCACCACCGTCAGGCTCTGGAAACACCATATATTTT
CASSPPSGSGNTIYF
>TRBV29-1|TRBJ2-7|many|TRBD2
TGCAGCGCGGCCGGAGGGCGGGAGCACGAGCAGTACTTC
CSAAGGREHEQYF
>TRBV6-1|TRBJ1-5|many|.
TGTGCCAGCAGTGATGGGCATAGCAATCAGCCCCAGCATTTT
CASSDGHSNQPQHF
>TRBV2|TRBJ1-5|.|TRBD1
TGTGCCAGCAGGGACAGGGGAGGCAATCAGCCCCAGCATTTT
CASRDRGGNQPQHF
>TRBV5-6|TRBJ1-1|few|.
TGTGCCAGCAGTTACAGGGTTGAAGCTTTCTTT
CASSYRVEAFF
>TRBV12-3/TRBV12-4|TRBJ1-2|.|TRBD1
TGTGCCAGCGCCGCACAGGGGTTCTATGGCTACACCTTC
CASAAQGFYGYTF
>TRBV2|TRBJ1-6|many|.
TGTGCCAGCAGTGGGACCGGGAGTAGGAATTCACCCCTCCACTTT
CASSGTGSRNSPLHF
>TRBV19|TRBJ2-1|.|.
TGTGCCAGTAGTCCCGACGGGCGGGGCTCCTACAATGAGCAGTTCTTC
CASSPDGRGSYNEQFF
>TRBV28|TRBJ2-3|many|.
TGTGCCAGCAGTTTGGGCGGGGGCGCAGATACGCAGTATTTT
CASSLGGGADTQYF
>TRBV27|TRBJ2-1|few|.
TGTGCCAGCACTGGTGCAAACTCCTACAATGAGCAGTTCTTC
CASTGANSYNEQFF
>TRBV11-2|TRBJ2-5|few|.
TGTGCCAGCAGCTTGTGGGGCGGGGAGACCCAGTACTTC
CASSLWGGETQYF
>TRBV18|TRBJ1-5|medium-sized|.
TGTGCCAGCTCACGCGAGGGATTCACCAATCAGCCCCAGCATTTT
CASSREGFTNQPQHF
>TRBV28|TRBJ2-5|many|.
TGTGCCAGCACTCCCCCTCGCAGGGAGTTGAGAGAGACCCAGTACTTC
CASTPPRRELRETQYF
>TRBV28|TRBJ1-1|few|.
TGTGCCAGCAGTTGGAGTACTGAAGCTTTCTTT
CASSWSTEAFF
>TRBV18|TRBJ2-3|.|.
TGTGCCAGCTCACCAAAGAGGACAGCCAGCACAGATACGCAGTATTTT
CASSPKRTASTDTQYF
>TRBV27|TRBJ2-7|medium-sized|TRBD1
TGTGCCAGCAGGCGCTCGGGGACAGTACTTGACGAGCAGTACTTC
CASRRSGTVLDEQYF
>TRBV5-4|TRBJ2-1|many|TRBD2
TGTGCCAGCAGTCCCAGACTAGCGGGTGATAATGAGCAGTTCTTC
CASSPRLAGDNEQFF